These 24 T cell receptor beta chains were sequenced from one sample in a study of technical replicates of blood from a few donors. The table came from immunoSEQ multiplex PCR; TCRdb's copy has only in-frame clones and leaves some out. In the table there are some 49,000 clones, more than 85% of which are singletons. Sequences were obtained from PBMCs. These receptors all stem from a human donor in good health. Some clones in this sample may be carry-over from other donors' samples.

J is TRBJ2-1 and V is TRBV13; a possible D gene is TRBD1 (5 bases). CDR1 and CDR2 (germline): PRHDT, FYEKMQ (reference sequence). CDR3 length: 15 residues. V dropped 5 bases and J dropped 3 bases, with 14 bases sitting between them. CDR3 residues: CASSEEQESYNEQFF. The CDR3 DNA follows: TGTGCCAGCAGCGAAGAACAGGAGAGCTACAATGAGCAGTTCTTC.

This clone appeared once. The rearrangement joins TRBV29-1 to TRBJ2-7, with D possibly TRBD2 on 5 matching bases. Germline-derived CDR1 and CDR2 are SQVTM and ANQGSEA. The CDR3 loop spans 11 amino acids. Trimming left V 6 bases short and J 7 bases short, with 13 bases between. CDR3 sequence: CSVRGNYEQYF. In DNA, the CDR3 is TGCAGCGTCCGGGGTAATTATGAGCAGTACTTC.

The chain has TRBV5-4 and TRBJ1-2, with TRBD1 matching 8 bases. This CDR3 region has 16 residues. V gave up 2 bases and J gave up 5 bases; unmatched junction bases: 11. Germline V gene lookup returns CDR1 SGHNT and CDR2 YYREEE (reference sequence). DNA of the CDR3: TGTGCCAGCAGCTTAGGACAGGGAACCTCCGGTTATGGCTACACCTTC. It encodes CASSLGQGTSGYGYTF.

This chain links TRBV5-1 with TRBJ2-7; TRBD2 is a possible D gene (7 bases). Germline assignment: CDR1 SGHRS and CDR2 YFSETQ. This CDR3 is 14 amino acids long. V dropped 7 bases and J dropped 5 bases, with 19 bases sitting between them. This CDR3 is CASGKQGGFDEQYF. The CDR3, as DNA: TGCGCCAGCGGCAAACAGGGAGGGTTCGACGAGCAGTACTTC.

The chain is built from TRBV6-6 and TRBJ1-6; 7 bases fit TRBD1. Germline loops: CDR1 MNHNY, CDR2 SVGAGI (reference sequence). V lost 7 bases, J lost 9 bases, and 6 bases stayed unmatched. This CDR3 has 13 amino acids. The CDR3 nucleotides are TGTGCCAGCAACCACAGGGGAGCTTCACCCCTCCACTTT. Amino acid sequence: CASNHRGASPLHF.

J is TRBJ2-1 and V is TRBV7-9, with 7 bases that match TRBD2. In germline, CDR1 is SEHNR, CDR2 FQNEAQ (reference sequence). V was pared by 7 bases and J by 9 bases, with 9 bases of the junction left unmatched. This CDR3 is built from 13 residues. The CDR3, as DNA: TGTGCCAGCACCATGGGAGGGGTATTTGAGCAGTTCTTC. It encodes CASTMGGVFEQFF.

This chain joins TRBV29-1 and TRBJ2-2; 13 bases map to TRBD2. The CDR3 is made up of 16 amino acids. Losses at the gene ends were 6 bases for V and 0 bases for J; bases not matched to a gene: 4. In germline, CDR1 is SQVTM, CDR2 ANQGSEA. Here the CDR3 DNA reads TGCAGCGTAAGGACTAGCGGGGGTCCGAACACCGGGGAGCTGTTTTTT. Amino acids: CSVRTSGGPNTGELFF.

The chain recombines TRBV10-3 with TRBJ1-1; D is unresolved. V gave up 10 bases and J gave up 1 base, with 13 bases separating them. This CDR3 is built from 13 residues. Germline CDR1 is ENHRY and CDR2 is SYGVKD. Written as DNA, the CDR3 is TGTGCCACCCGTTCAGGTCCGAACACTGAAGCTTTCTTT. Its translation is CATRSGPNTEAFF.

This chain uses TRBV4-3 with TRBJ1-5; D possibly corresponds to TRBD1 (5 bases). V shed 1 base and J shed 3 bases, with 10 bases lying between them. This CDR3 has 15 amino acids. The germline gives CDR1 LGHNA, CDR2 YSLEER. This CDR3 reads CASSQVRQPNQPQHF. As DNA, the CDR3 is TGCGCCAGCAGCCAAGTTAGACAGCCCAATCAGCCCCAGCATTTT.

The chain joins TRBV25-1 to TRBJ1-1; the D gene is possibly TRBD1 (6 bases). Deletions cut 0 bases from V and 6 bases from J, with 11 bases between. This CDR3 spans 14 amino acids. The germline V gene encodes CDR1 MGHDK and CDR2 SYGVNS. The CDR3 reads CASSEYTGRSEAFF. CDR3 nucleotides: TGTGCCAGCAGTGAATACACAGGGAGATCTGAAGCTTTCTTT.

For the CDR3, the DNA is TGTGCCAGCAGCCAAGATATCAGTTTAGGAAACACCATATATTTT. Protein: CASSQDISLGNTIYF. The genes are TRBV4-2 and TRBJ1-3; no clear D gene. The V and J ends lost 0 bases and 4 bases respectively, with 10 bases between them. Germline V gene sequence: CDR1 LGHNA, CDR2 YNFKEQ. This CDR3 comprises 15 residues.

This chain uses TRBV2 with TRBJ1-6, with D maybe TRBD1 (6 bases). Trimming removed 2 bases at V and 9 bases at J, with 11 bases between. Germline CDR1 and CDR2: SNHLY and FYNNEI. The CDR3 covers 14 residues. The CDR3: CASSEQGSGSPLHF. The CDR3, as DNA: TGTGCCAGCAGTGAACAGGGGTCGGGTTCACCCCTCCACTTT.

The genes are TRBV15 and TRBJ2-4; weak D call: TRBD2 (6 bases). V shed 1 base and J shed 2 bases, with 15 bases lying between them. This CDR3 comprises 17 residues. Per the germline V gene, CDR1 is LNHNV and CDR2 is YYDKDF (reference sequence). The DNA for the CDR3 is TGTGCCACCAGCAGAGTGACCGACGGGGGTTCCAAAAACATTCAGTACTTC. Translating gives CATSRVTDGGSKNIQYF.

This clone was seen only a few times. The rearrangement joins TRBV28 to TRBJ1-1; D gene ambiguous. The length of the CDR3 is 15 residues. Germline CDR1 is MDHEN and CDR2 is SYDVKM. V lost 3 bases and J lost 4, with 15 bases in between. The CDR3 DNA sequence: TGTGCCAGCAGTTTCTACTTTGCCGAAGTCACTGAAGCTTTCTTT. Its translation: CASSFYFAEVTEAFF.

V usage is TRBV7-9 and J usage is TRBJ1-2, with 9 positions matching TRBD1. V lost 4 bases, J lost 6 bases, and 6 bases stayed unmatched. From germline, CDR1 is SEHNR and CDR2 FQNEAQ (reference sequence). The CDR3 is made up of 14 amino acids. CDR3 DNA: TGTGCCAGCAGCTCCGGACAGGGGAATAATGGCTACACCTTC. Its protein product is CASSSGQGNNGYTF.

The rearrangement uses TRBV7-2 and TRBJ2-5; 8 bases are a match to TRBD2. CDR3 length: 15 residues. Germline CDR1 and CDR2: SGHTA and FQGNSA. With V trimmed by 2 bases and J by 5 bases, 7 bases remained unmatched. The DNA of the CDR3 is TGTGCCAGCAGCTTAAGGAGCGGGAGTCGGGAGACCCAGTACTTC. As protein: CASSLRSGSRETQYF. Full variable domain (rest looked up from reference TRBV7-2 and TRBJ2-5): GAGVSQSPSNKVTEKGKDVELRCDPISGHTALYWYRQSLGQGLEFLIYFQGNSAPDKSGLPSDRFSAERTGGSVSTLTIQRTQQEDSAVYLCASSLRSGSRETQYFGPGTRLLVL.

The J gene is TRBJ1-3, the V gene TRBV11-2; perhaps TRBD1 as D (5 bases). The CDR3 extends over 14 amino acids. The V end lost 3 bases, the J end lost 0 bases, and 6 bases lay between the germline ends. Germline V CDR1 and CDR2: SGHAT, FQNNGV. The CDR3 sequence: CASSFRDSGNTIYF. The CDR3 nucleotides read TGTGCCAGCAGCTTCAGGGACTCTGGAAACACCATATATTTT. The entire variable domain, with the rest obtained from reference TRBV11-2 and TRBJ1-3, is as follows: EAGVAQSPRYKIIEKRQSVAFWCNPISGHATLYWYQQILGQGPKLLIQFQNNGVVDDSQLPKDRFSAERLKGVDSTLKIQPAKLEDSAVYLCASSFRDSGNTIYFGEGSWLTVV.

V gene TRBV10-3 combines with J gene TRBJ1-4; maybe TRBD1 (5 bases). Trimming removed 3 bases at V and 8 bases at J, with 19 bases between. Germline values: CDR1 ENHRY, CDR2 SYGVKD. The CDR3 extends over 16 amino acids. The CDR3 DNA sequence: TGTGCCATCAGTGATAAAGGAAGGCAGGGAGGGGAAAAACTGTTTTTT. This translates into CAISDKGRQGGEKLFF.

The rearrangement uses TRBV30 and TRBJ2-6; tentative D call: TRBD2 (5 bases). V lost 2 bases, J lost 14 bases, and 10 bases lay in between. Germline assignment: CDR1 GTSNPN and CDR2 SVGIG (reference sequence). The CDR3 is 11 amino acids. CDR3 sequence: CAWSFGVFLTF. In nucleotides, the CDR3 is TGTGCCTGGAGTTTCGGGGTATTCCTGACTTTC.

V usage is TRBV5-1 and J usage is TRBJ2-2; TRBD1 aligns across 7 bases. The CDR3 has 16 residues. V was pared by 3 bases and J by 1 base, with 6 bases of the junction left unmatched. CDR1 is SGHRS and CDR2 is YFSETQ in the germline V gene. CDR3 DNA sequence: TGCGCCAGCAGCTATGAAGGGGGCCGGAACACCGGGGAGCTGTTTTTT. It is translated as CASSYEGGRNTGELFF.

This chain joins TRBV6-6 and TRBJ1-5; D call uncertain. Germline CDR1 reads MNHNY; CDR2 reads SVGAGI (reference sequence). The CDR3 sequence is 13 residues long. V was trimmed by 4 bases and J by 1 base, leaving 5 bases between them. For the CDR3, the DNA is TGTGCCAGCAGTTCTGTGAGCAATCAGCCCCAGCATTTT. Its translation is CASSSVSNQPQHF.

The sample holds one count of this clone. This rearrangement joins TRBV7-9 to TRBJ1-2; D gene ambiguous. V lost 3 bases and J 2 bases, leaving 10 bases between the germline ends. This CDR3 has 14 residues. Germline CDR1 SEHNR, CDR2 FQNEAQ (reference sequence). This chain's CDR3 is CASSFRQTNYGYTF. CDR3 bases: TGTGCCAGCAGCTTCAGGCAGACAAACTATGGCTACACCTTC.

The rearrangement links TRBV6-1 to TRBJ2-5, with 12 bases lining up with TRBD1. The ends lost 7 bases at V and 4 bases at J; junction bases unmatched: 7. The CDR3 consists of 15 residues. Germline V CDR1 and CDR2: MNHNS, SASEGT. The CDR3 DNA reads as TGTGCCAGCAATAGAGGGACAGGGGGCTTAGAGACCCAGTACTTC. It yields the protein CASNRGTGGLETQYF.

This rearrangement joins TRBV5-6 to TRBJ2-7; 7 nucleotides match TRBD1. The CDR3 consists of 13 residues. Losses at the gene ends were 5 bases for V and 6 bases for J; bases not matched to a gene: 8. Germline V gene lookup returns CDR1 SGHDT and CDR2 YYEEEE. The CDR3 reads CASSRDRVREQYF. The CDR3 DNA reads as TGTGCCAGCAGTCGTGACAGGGTACGCGAGCAGTACTTC.